This T cell receptor beta chain was obtained from a study of Ad26.COV2.S vaccination and SARS-CoV-2 variants. The overall study: Among those in the COV1001 Ad26.COV2.S trial arm was the donor.

TCRdb keeps only in-frame clones here, not all; method: immunoSEQ multiplex PCR. The sample consists of some 640,000 clones, approximately 88% of them appearing once. Noted treatment: about 20 received Ad26.COV2.S at low or high dose, single or two shots; several received placebo; per-sample allocation not given. Sample collection was performed on day 63 after the first vaccine or placebo injection. This clonotype was obtained from a person between 18 and 65 years old who received the Ad26.COV2.S COVID-19 vaccine or a placebo. Sequences were derived from peripheral blood, sampled in a trial of Ad26.COV2.S vaccine versus placebo.

The CDR3 nucleotides read TGTGCCAGCAGGGTAGCGGGAGGGCCCGAGCAGTACTTC. Protein product: CASRVAGGPEQYF. The chain recombines TRBV28 with TRBJ2-7; 11 nucleotides agree with TRBD2. The trim removed 6 bases at V and 6 bases at J, leaving 4 bases unmatched. Germline V gene lookup returns CDR1 MDHEN and CDR2 SYDVKM. The CDR3 totals 13 residues.